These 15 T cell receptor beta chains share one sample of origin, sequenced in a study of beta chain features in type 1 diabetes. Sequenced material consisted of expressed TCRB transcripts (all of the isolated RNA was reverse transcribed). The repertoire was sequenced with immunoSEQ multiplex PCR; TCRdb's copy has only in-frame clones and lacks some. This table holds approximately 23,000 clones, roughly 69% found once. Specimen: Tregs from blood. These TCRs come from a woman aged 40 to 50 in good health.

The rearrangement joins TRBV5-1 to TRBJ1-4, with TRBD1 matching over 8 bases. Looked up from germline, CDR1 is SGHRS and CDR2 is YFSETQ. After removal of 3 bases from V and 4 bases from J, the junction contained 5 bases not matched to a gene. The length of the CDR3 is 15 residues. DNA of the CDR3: TGCGCCAGCAGCTACGGACAGGGAGGTAATGAAAAACTGTTTTTT. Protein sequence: CASSYGQGGNEKLFF.

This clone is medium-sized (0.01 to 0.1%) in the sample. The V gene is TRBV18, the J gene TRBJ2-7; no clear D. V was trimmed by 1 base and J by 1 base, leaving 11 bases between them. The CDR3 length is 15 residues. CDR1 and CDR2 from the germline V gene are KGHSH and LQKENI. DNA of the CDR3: TGTGCCAGCTCACCACAGTCAACACGATCCTACGAGCAGTACTTC. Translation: CASSPQSTRSYEQYF.

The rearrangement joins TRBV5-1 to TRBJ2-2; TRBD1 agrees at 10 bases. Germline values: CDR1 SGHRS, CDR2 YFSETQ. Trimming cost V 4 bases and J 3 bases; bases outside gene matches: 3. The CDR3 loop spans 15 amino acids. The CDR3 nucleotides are TGCGCCAGCAGCACCGGACAGGGGGACACCGGGGAGCTGTTTTTT. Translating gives CASSTGQGDTGELFF.

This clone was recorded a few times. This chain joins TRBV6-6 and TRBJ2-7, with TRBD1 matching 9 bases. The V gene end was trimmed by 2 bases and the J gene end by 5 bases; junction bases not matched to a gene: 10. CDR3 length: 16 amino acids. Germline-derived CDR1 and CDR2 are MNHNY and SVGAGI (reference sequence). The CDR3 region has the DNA TGTGCCAGCAGTTACCCACCCGGGACAGGGAGAAACGAGCAGTACTTC. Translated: CASSYPPGTGRNEQYF.

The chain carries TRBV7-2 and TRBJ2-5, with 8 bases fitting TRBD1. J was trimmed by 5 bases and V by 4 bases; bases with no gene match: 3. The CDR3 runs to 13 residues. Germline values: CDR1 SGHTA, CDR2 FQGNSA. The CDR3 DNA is TGTGCCAGCAGCTCAGGGGGCAGGGAGACCCAGTACTTC. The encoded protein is CASSSGGRETQYF. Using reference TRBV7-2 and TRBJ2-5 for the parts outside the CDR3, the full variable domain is GAGVSQSPSNKVTEKGKDVELRCDPISGHTALYWYRQSLGQGLEFLIYFQGNSAPDKSGLPSDRFSAERTGGSVSTLTIQRTQQEDSAVYLCASSSGGRETQYFGPGTRLLVL.

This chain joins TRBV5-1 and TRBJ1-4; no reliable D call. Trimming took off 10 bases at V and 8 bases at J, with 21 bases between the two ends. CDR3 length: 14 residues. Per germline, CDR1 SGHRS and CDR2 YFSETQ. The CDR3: CAVLPSEGREKLFF. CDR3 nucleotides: TGCGCCGTCCTACCTTCGGAGGGCCGGGAAAAACTGTTTTTT.

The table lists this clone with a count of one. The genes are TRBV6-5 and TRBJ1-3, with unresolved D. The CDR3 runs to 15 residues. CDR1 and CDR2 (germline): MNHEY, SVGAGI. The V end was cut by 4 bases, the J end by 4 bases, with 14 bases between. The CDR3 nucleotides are TGTGCCAGCAGTTCCCCGAGAATAGTAGGAAACACCATATATTTT. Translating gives CASSSPRIVGNTIYF.

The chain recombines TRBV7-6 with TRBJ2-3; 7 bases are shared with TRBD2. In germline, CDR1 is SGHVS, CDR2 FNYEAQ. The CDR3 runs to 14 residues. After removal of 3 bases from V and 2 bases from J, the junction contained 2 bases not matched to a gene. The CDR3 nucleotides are TGTGCCAGCAGCTTGGGGGGGTTCACAGATACGCAGTATTTT. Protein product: CASSLGGFTDTQYF.

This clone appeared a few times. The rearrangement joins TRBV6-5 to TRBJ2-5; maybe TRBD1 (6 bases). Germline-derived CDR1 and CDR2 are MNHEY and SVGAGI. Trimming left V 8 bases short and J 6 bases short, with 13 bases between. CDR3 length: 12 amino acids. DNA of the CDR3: TGTGCCAGCCGCGAGGGGGAAAAGACCCAGTACTTC. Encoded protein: CASREGEKTQYF.

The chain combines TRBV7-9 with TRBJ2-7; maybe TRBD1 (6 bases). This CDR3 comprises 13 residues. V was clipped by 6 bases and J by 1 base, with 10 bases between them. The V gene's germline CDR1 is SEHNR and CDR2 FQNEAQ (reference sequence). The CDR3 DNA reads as TGTGCCAGCAGTAGGGACACATCCTACGAGCAGTACTTC. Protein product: CASSRDTSYEQYF.

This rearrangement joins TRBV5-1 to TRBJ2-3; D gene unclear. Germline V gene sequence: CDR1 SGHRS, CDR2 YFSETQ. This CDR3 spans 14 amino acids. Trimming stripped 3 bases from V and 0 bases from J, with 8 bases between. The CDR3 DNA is TGCGCCAGCAGCTCGGGTCTTAGCACAGATACGCAGTATTTT. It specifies CASSSGLSTDTQYF.

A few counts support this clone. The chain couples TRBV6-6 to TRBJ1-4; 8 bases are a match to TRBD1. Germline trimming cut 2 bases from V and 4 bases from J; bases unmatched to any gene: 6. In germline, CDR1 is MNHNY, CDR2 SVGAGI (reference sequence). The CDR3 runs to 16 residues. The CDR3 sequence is CASSYARGLGNEKLFF. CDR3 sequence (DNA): TGTGCCAGCAGTTACGCCAGGGGGCTGGGTAATGAAAAACTGTTTTTT.

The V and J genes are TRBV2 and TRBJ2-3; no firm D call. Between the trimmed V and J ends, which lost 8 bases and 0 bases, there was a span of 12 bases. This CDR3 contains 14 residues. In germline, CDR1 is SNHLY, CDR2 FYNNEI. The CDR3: CASRGFYSTDTQYF. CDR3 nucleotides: TGTGCCAGCCGAGGCTTCTATAGCACAGATACGCAGTATTTT.

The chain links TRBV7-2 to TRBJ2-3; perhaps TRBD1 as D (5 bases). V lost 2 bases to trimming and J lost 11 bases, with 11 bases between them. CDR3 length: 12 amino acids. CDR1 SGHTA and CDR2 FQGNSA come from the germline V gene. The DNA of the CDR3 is TGTGCCAGCAGCTTAATCCAGGGTAGGCAGTATTTT. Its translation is CASSLIQGRQYF.

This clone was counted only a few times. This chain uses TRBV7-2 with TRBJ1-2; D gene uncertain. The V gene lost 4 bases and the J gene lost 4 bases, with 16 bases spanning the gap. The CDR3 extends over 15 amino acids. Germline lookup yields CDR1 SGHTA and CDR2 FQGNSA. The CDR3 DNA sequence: TGTGCCAGCAGCTACTTTTCGAGGCGCGGCTATGGCTACACCTTC. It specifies CASSYFSRRGYGYTF.